This TCR beta chain derives from a study of response to subunit inactivated influenza vaccine. TCRdb analysed the RT-PCR reads with MiXCR anew, one entry per CDR3 protein. There are 500,000 to 600,000 distinct CDR3 sequences in the sample; approximately 11% occur only once, and 8% to 13% lies in the top ten. The CDR3 has 17 residues. The V end was cut by 0 bases, the J end by 2 bases, with 13 bases between. Per the germline V gene, CDR1 is LGHNA and CDR2 is YNFKEQ. This clonotype was detected once. Its specificity is unknown. Study-wide results and caveats: After each seasonal influenza vaccination, few new T cells are recruited, the authors suggested.

The data also belong to a second study, concerning T cells expressing NK-cell markers. That investigation notes: With UMIs, 5'RACE template switching was used to make TCR beta cDNA. Eight donors were sequenced, of whom seven were HCMV-seropositive, while the remaining one was HCMV-seronegative. There were a few donors in whom these clonotypes also led the CD3+CD56-NKG2C+ fraction. HCMV specificity was not established for the expanded NKG2C+ T cell clones.

This receptor was taken from a middle-aged man who received an inactivated influenza vaccine. The source was PBMCs from blood, collected on the day of vaccination. The chain combines TRBV4-2 with TRBJ2-2; weak D call: TRBD1 (5 bases). The CDR3 coding sequence is TGTGCCAGCAGCCAAGATCAAAGTAGGGGAAACACCGGGGAGCTGTTTTTT. It is translated as CASSQDQSRGNTGELFF.